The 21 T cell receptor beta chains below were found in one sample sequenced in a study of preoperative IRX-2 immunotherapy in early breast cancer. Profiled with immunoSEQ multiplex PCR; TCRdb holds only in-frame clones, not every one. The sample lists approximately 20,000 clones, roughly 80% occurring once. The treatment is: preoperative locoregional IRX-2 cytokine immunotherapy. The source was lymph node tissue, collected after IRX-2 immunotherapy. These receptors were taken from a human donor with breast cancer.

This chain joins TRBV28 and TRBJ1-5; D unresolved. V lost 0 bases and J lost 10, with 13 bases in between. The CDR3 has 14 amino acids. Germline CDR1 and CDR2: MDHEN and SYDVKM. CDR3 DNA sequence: TGTGCCAGCAGTTTATGGGACGACGGGAAACCCCAGCATTTT. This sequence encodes CASSLWDDGKPQHF.

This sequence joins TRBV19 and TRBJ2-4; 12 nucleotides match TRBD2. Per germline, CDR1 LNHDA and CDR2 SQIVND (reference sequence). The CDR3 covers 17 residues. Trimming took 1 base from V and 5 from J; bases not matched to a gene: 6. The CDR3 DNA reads TGTGCCAGTAGTATAGCGCACCTAGCGGGGGGGCAAAACATTCAGTACTTC. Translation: CASSIAHLAGGQNIQYF.

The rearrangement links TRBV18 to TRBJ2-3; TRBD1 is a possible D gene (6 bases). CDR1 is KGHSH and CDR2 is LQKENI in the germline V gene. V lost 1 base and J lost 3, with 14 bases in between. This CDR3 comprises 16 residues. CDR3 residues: CASSPQEQGGTDTQYF. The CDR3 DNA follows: TGTGCCAGCTCACCACAGGAACAGGGTGGGACAGATACGCAGTATTTT.

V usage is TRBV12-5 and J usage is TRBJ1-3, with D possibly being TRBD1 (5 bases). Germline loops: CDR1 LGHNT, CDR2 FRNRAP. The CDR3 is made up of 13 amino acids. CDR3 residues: CAGRQSSGNTIYF. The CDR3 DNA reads TGTGCCGGGAGACAGTCTTCTGGAAACACCATATATTTT.

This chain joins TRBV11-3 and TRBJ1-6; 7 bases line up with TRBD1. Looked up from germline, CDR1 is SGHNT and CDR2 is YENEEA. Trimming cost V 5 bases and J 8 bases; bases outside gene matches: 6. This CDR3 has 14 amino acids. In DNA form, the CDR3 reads TGTGCCAGCAGCAACAGGGGAAGGGATTCACCCCTCCACTTT. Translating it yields CASSNRGRDSPLHF.

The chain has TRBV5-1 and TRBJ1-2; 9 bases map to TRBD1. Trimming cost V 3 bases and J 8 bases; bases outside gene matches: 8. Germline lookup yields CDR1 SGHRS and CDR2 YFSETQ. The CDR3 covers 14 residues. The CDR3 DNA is TGCGCCAGCAGCTCGGGACAGGGAAGCAGCGGCTACACCTTC. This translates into CASSSGQGSSGYTF.

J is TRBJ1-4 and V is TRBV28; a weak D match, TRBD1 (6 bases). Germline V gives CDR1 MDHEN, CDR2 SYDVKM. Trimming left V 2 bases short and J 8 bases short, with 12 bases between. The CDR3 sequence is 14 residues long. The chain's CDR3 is CASSLRTGPEKLFF. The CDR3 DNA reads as TGTGCCAGCAGTTTACGAACAGGGCCAGAAAAACTGTTTTTT.

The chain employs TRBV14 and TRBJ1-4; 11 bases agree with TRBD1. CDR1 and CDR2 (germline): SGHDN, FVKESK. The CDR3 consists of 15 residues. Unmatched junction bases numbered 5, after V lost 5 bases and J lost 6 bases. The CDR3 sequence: CASSFWTGGDEKLFF. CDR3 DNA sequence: TGTGCCAGCAGCTTCTGGACAGGGGGCGATGAAAAACTGTTTTTT.

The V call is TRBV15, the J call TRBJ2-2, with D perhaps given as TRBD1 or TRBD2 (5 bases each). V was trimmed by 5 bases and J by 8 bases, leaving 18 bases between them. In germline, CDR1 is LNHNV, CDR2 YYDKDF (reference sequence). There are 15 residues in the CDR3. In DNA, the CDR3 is TGTGCCACCAGCCTCGGGACCCTGGTGGCGGGGGAGCTGTTTTTT. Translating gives CATSLGTLVAGELFF.

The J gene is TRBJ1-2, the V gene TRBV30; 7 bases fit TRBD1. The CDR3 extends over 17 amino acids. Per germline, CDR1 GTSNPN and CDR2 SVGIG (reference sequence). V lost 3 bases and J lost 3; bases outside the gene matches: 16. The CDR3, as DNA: TGTGCCTGGAGAGGAGAGCCCCGGGACAGACAACACTATGGCTACACCTTC. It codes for CAWRGEPRDRQHYGYTF.

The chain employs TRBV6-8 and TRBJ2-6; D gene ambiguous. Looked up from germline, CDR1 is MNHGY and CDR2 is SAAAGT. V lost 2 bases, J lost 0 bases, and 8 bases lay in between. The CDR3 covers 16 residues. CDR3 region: CASSYPQSSGANVLTF. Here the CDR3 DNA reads TGTGCCAGCAGTTACCCACAGAGCTCTGGGGCCAACGTCCTGACTTTC.

The CDR3: CASRTGNGNTIYF. Written as DNA, the CDR3 is TGTGCCAGCCGGACAGGGAACGGAAACACCATATATTTT. The chain has TRBV28 and TRBJ1-3; TRBD1 matches at 8 bases. Germline assignment: CDR1 MDHEN and CDR2 SYDVKM. V gave up 8 bases and J gave up 4 bases; unmatched junction bases: 4. This CDR3 has 13 amino acids.

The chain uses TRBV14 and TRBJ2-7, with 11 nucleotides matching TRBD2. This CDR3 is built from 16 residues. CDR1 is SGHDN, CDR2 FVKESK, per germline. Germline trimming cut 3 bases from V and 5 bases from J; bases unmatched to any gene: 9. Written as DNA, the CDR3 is TGTGCCAGCAGCCAGCAAGGGGGACTAGCGGTTCACGAGCAGTACTTC. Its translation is CASSQQGGLAVHEQYF.

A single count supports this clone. The CDR3 sequence: CASRTQSGDFREKLFF. The CDR3 region has the DNA TGTGCCAGTAGGACACAATCGGGGGATTTTCGCGAAAAACTGTTTTTT. J is TRBJ1-4 and V is TRBV19; tentative D call: TRBD1 (5 bases). CDR3 length: 16 residues. Germline loops: CDR1 LNHDA, CDR2 SQIVND (reference sequence). Trimming took off 6 bases at V and 8 bases at J, with 22 bases between the two ends.

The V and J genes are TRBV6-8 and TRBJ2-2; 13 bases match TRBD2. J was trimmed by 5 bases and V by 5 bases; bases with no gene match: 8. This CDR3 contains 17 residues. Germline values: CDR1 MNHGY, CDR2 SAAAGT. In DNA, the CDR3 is TGTGCCAGCAGTCCACCGACTAGCGGGAGGCATACCGGGGAGCTGTTTTTT. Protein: CASSPPTSGRHTGELFF.

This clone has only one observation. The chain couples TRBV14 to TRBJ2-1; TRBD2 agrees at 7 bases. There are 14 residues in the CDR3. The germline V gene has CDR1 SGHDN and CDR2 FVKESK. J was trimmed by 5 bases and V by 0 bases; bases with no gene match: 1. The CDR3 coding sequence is TGTGCCAGCAGCCAAGACCTAGCGGACAATGAGCAGTTCTTC. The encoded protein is CASSQDLADNEQFF.

The CDR3 bases are TGTGCCAGCAGGGGCCAGGGGGGCAGCAATCAGCCCCAGCATTTT. It is translated as CASRGQGGSNQPQHF. The chain links TRBV9 to TRBJ1-5; TRBD1 aligns across 7 bases. Germline trimming cut 5 bases from V and 1 base from J; bases unmatched to any gene: 6. This CDR3 has 15 amino acids. The germline V gene encodes CDR1 SGDLS and CDR2 YYNGEE.

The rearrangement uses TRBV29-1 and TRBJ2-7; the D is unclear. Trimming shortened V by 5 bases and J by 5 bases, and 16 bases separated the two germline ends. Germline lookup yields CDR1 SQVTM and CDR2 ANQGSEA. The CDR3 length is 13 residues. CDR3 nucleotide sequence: TGCAGCGTTAGATCCCCCTTTACTGACGAGCAGTACTTC. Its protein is CSVRSPFTDEQYF.

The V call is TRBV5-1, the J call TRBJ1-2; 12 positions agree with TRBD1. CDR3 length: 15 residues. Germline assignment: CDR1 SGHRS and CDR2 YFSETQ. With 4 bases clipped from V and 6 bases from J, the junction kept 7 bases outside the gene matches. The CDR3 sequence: CASSKPGQGADGYTF. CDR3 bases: TGCGCCAGCAGCAAACCGGGACAGGGGGCGGATGGCTACACCTTC.

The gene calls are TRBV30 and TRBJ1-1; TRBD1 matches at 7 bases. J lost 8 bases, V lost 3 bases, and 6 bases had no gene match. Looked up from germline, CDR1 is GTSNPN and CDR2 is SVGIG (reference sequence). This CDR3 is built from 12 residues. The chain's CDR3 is CAWSPGQIEAFF. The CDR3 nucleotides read TGTGCCTGGAGCCCGGGACAGATCGAAGCTTTCTTT.

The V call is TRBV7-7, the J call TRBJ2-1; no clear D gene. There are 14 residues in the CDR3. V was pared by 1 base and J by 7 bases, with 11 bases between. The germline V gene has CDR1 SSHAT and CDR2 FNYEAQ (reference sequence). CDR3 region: CASSLGRQGNEQFF. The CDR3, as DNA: TGTGCCAGCAGCTTAGGTAGGCAAGGTAATGAGCAGTTCTTC.